Below are 24 T cell receptor beta chains sequenced from a single sample in a study of control samples from healthy donors and cancer patients. Here immunoSEQ multiplex PCR was the method, and the copy in TCRdb shows in-frame clones only, minus some. The sample includes about 150,000 clones, about 94% of them seen just once. Sequencing input: blood. The receptors were gathered from a woman in her thirties or forties in good health.

The chain links TRBV29-1 to TRBJ2-7; possible D gene TRBD1, 7 bases. Germline values: CDR1 SQVTM, CDR2 ANQGSEA. Between the trimmed V and J ends, which lost 6 bases and 6 bases, there was a span of 18 bases. The CDR3 consists of 13 residues. The chain's CDR3 is CSVAGQSQSEQYF. As DNA, the CDR3 is TGCAGCGTCGCGGGACAGTCACAGAGCGAGCAGTACTTC.

This chain joins TRBV11-2 and TRBJ1-6; 10 bases line up with TRBD1. V shed 3 bases, J shed 9 bases, and the junction held 11 bases outside the gene matches. Germline loops: CDR1 SGHAT, CDR2 FQNNGV. The CDR3 is 17 residues long. The CDR3 bases are TGTGCCAGCAGCTTTAGAGTCGGACAGGGGGTTGGTTCACCCCTCCACTTT. Its translation is CASSFRVGQGVGSPLHF.

This CDR3 is CASSHKLAGGSYEQYF. CDR3 nucleotides: TGCGCCAGCAGTCATAAGCTAGCGGGGGGTTCGTACGAGCAGTACTTC. The chain employs TRBV23-1 and TRBJ2-7, with 11 bases lining up with TRBD2. TRBV23-1 is annotated as an ORF whose role is uncertain. V lost 3 bases, J lost 4 bases, and 8 bases stayed unmatched. The CDR3 contains 16 residues.

The V call is TRBV9, the J call TRBJ2-6; perhaps TRBD2 as D (5 bases). This CDR3 comprises 15 residues. V was cut by 0 bases and J by 2 bases, with 6 bases left in between. Germline lookup yields CDR1 SGDLS and CDR2 YYNGEE. This CDR3 reads CASSVVGTGANVLTF. The CDR3 nucleotides are TGTGCCAGCAGCGTAGTCGGGACTGGGGCCAACGTCCTGACTTTC.

A single count supports this clone. This rearrangement joins TRBV7-8 to TRBJ1-1; 8 bases are shared with TRBD1. The V gene end was trimmed by 4 bases and the J gene end by 0 bases; junction bases not matched to a gene: 7. The CDR3 is 16 residues long. Germline CDR1 and CDR2: SGHVS and FQNEAQ. The CDR3 nucleotides read TGTGCCAGCAGCTCGAGGACAGGGTCGGTGAACACTGAAGCTTTCTTT. It translates to CASSSRTGSVNTEAFF.

This chain uses TRBV5-6 with TRBJ2-7; TRBD2 agrees at 8 bases. Looked up from germline, CDR1 is SGHDT and CDR2 is YYEEEE. The CDR3 has 14 residues. Germline trimming cut 6 bases from V and 0 bases from J; bases unmatched to any gene: 5. CDR3 protein: CASTLAANSYEQYF. DNA for the CDR3: TGTGCCAGCACACTAGCGGCAAACTCCTACGAGCAGTACTTC.

The V call is TRBV4-1, the J call TRBJ2-1; D uncertain. The CDR3 length is 11 residues. Germline-derived CDR1 and CDR2 are MGHRA and YSYEKL. With 3 bases removed from V and 10 bases from J, the gap between germline ends came to 7 bases. CDR3 nucleotide sequence: TGCGCCAGCAGCCATCTCTCAGAGCAGTTCTTC. Translating gives CASSHLSEQFF.

CDR3 sequence: CASSIPSGNTEAFF. The CDR3 region has the DNA TGTGCCAGTAGTATTCCGTCAGGGAACACTGAAGCTTTCTTT. The rearrangement links TRBV19 to TRBJ1-1; no clear D gene. Germline V lookup: CDR1 LNHDA, CDR2 SQIVND (reference sequence). CDR3 length: 14 residues. V dropped 3 bases and J dropped 1 base, with 9 bases sitting between them.

The V and J genes are TRBV7-2 and TRBJ1-2; D uncertain. Germline assignment: CDR1 SGHTA and CDR2 FQGNSA. CDR3 length equals 14 residues. Between the trimmed V and J ends, which lost 2 bases and 2 bases, there was a span of 9 bases. This CDR3 reads CASSLIGKNYGYTF. CDR3 coding DNA: TGTGCCAGCAGCTTAATAGGCAAGAACTATGGCTACACCTTC.

There are a few counts of this clone. The rearrangement links TRBV5-1 to TRBJ2-7; D gene ambiguous. The germline V gene has CDR1 SGHRS and CDR2 YFSETQ. Deletions cut 8 bases from V and 0 bases from J, with 18 bases between. CDR3 length: 15 residues. The DNA of the CDR3 is TGCGCCAGATTAGTGAGTGCGCGAAGCTCCTACGAGCAGTACTTC. This codes for CARLVSARSSYEQYF.

This sequence joins TRBV5-1 and TRBJ2-1, with 13 bases fitting TRBD2. V shed 2 bases, J shed 6 bases, and the junction held 20 bases outside the gene matches. Germline-derived CDR1 and CDR2 are SGHRS and YFSETQ. The length of the CDR3 is 21 residues. DNA for the CDR3: TGCGCCAGCAGCTTTGCGTTCAATTATAGGACTAGCGGGAGTAAGCCCAATGAGCAGTTCTTC. Protein product: CASSFAFNYRTSGSKPNEQFF.

This rearrangement joins TRBV11-2 to TRBJ2-7, with TRBD1 as a possible D gene (5 bases). V was shortened by 0 bases and J by 6 bases, with 12 bases between the two germline ends. The CDR3 is 14 residues long. The germline V gene has CDR1 SGHAT and CDR2 FQNNGV. CDR3 sequence reads: CASSLEVGLGEQYF. The CDR3 DNA reads TGTGCCAGCAGCTTAGAGGTGGGGCTTGGCGAGCAGTACTTC. The whole variable domain, remainder taken from reference TRBV11-2 and TRBJ2-7, is EAGVAQSPRYKIIEKRQSVAFWCNPISGHATLYWYQQILGQGPKLLIQFQNNGVVDDSQLPKDRFSAERLKGVDSTLKIQPAKLEDSAVYLCASSLEVGLGEQYFGPGTRLTVT.

The CDR3 loop reads CASSVSGTLSYEQYF. The CDR3 bases are TGTGCCAGCAGCGTTAGCGGGACTTTGTCCTACGAGCAGTACTTC. The chain recombines TRBV11-1 with TRBJ2-7; TRBD2 matches 8 bases. V dropped 5 bases and J dropped 1; count of bases not matched to a gene: 7. The CDR3 is 15 amino acids. Germline CDR1 reads SGHAT; CDR2 reads FQDESV (reference sequence).

The chain recombines TRBV5-6 with TRBJ1-5; TRBD1 might be the D (6 bases). Germline CDR1 SGHDT, CDR2 YYEEEE. With 1 base removed from V and 0 bases from J, the gap between germline ends came to 17 bases. The CDR3 sequence is 18 residues long. The CDR3 DNA reads TGTGCCAGCAGCTTGTTGGGAGTGGGGGCTATTAGCAATCAGCCCCAGCATTTT. Translated, it gives CASSLLGVGAISNQPQHF. The whole variable domain, filled in from reference TRBV5-6 and TRBJ1-5, reads DAGVTQSPTHLIKTRGQQVTLRCSPKSGHDTVSWYQQALGQGPQFIFQYYEEEERQRGNFPDRFSGHQFPNYSSELNVNALLLGDSALYLCASSLLGVGAISNQPQHFGDGTRLSIL.

The rearrangement joins TRBV5-4 to TRBJ1-3, with 8 bases matching TRBD1. From germline, CDR1 is SGHNT and CDR2 YYREEE (reference sequence). The CDR3 runs to 16 residues. With V trimmed by 0 bases and J by 3 bases, 5 bases remained unmatched. The CDR3 loop reads CASSLEQGAIGNTIYF. CDR3 DNA sequence: TGTGCCAGCAGCTTGGAGCAGGGGGCTATTGGAAACACCATATATTTT.

For the CDR3, the DNA is TGTGCCAGCAGGGAACACCCGAGCTCCTACGAGCAGTACTTC. Its protein is CASREHPSSYEQYF. This chain joins TRBV7-2 and TRBJ2-7; D is undetermined. CDR1 is SGHTA, CDR2 FQGNSA, per germline. Trimming cost V 6 bases and J 0 bases, with 12 bases left between them. The CDR3 runs to 14 residues.

The chain has TRBV6-2 or TRBV6-3 and TRBJ1-5, with D possibly being TRBD1 (6 bases). The CDR3 spans 18 residues. CDR1 and CDR2 (germline): MNHEY, SVGEGT. Trimming took off 4 bases at V and 0 bases at J, with 19 bases between the two ends. In DNA form, the CDR3 reads TGTGCCAGCAGTTCACCGGCAGGGTTACAGGGTAGCAATCAGCCCCAGCATTTT. This encodes CASSSPAGLQGSNQPQHF.

CDR3 protein: CASSHVAGYEQYF. The CDR3 DNA sequence: TGTGCCAGCAGCCACGTGGCGGGGTACGAGCAGTACTTC. V is TRBV11-2 and J is TRBJ2-7, with D tentatively TRBD2 (6 bases). CDR1 SGHAT and CDR2 FQNNGV come from the germline V gene. Deletions cut 5 bases from V and 4 bases from J, with 12 bases between. The CDR3 has 13 amino acids.

V usage is TRBV4-2 and J usage is TRBJ2-3; D uncertain. Germline V lookup: CDR1 LGHNA, CDR2 YNFKEQ. The CDR3 spans 16 residues. V was trimmed by 1 base and J by 0 bases, leaving 11 bases between them. The CDR3 spells CASSQAAAPSTDTQYF. CDR3 sequence (DNA): TGTGCCAGCAGCCAAGCGGCAGCCCCTAGCACAGATACGCAGTATTTT.

As concerns this clone: The same CDR3 can be traced to other DNA sequences in this sample. The J gene is TRBJ1-5, the V gene TRBV5-1; D may be TRBD1 (5 bases). Trimming removed 2 bases from V and 2 bases from J, with 5 bases in between. Germline V gene data show CDR1 as SGHRS and CDR2 as YFSETQ. This CDR3 is 13 amino acids long. The CDR3 sequence: CASSLQGNQPQHF. As DNA, the CDR3 is TGCGCCAGCAGCTTACAGGGCAATCAGCCCCAGCATTTT.

V and J are TRBV3-1 (or the pseudogene TRBV3-2) and TRBJ1-1, with 7 bases matching TRBD1. The CDR3 contains 12 residues. The J segment lost 5 bases and the V segment lost 5 bases, leaving 2 bases of the junction unmatched. Germline V gene lookup returns CDR1 LGHDT and CDR2 YNNKEL (reference sequence). The CDR3 sequence is CASSVQGTEAFF. The DNA of the CDR3 is TGTGCCAGCAGCGTACAGGGGACTGAAGCTTTCTTT.

The chain links TRBV5-1 to TRBJ2-5; tentatively, D is TRBD1 (5 bases). V dropped 0 bases and J dropped 3 bases, with 12 bases sitting between them. The germline V gene encodes CDR1 SGHRS and CDR2 YFSETQ. This CDR3 is 15 amino acids long. CDR3 loop: CASSLAGRTKETQYF. The CDR3 DNA sequence: TGCGCCAGCAGCTTGGCTGGCAGGACAAAAGAGACCCAGTACTTC.

V gene TRBV11-2 combines with J gene TRBJ1-1; a weak D match, TRBD1 (6 bases). The germline V gene has CDR1 SGHAT and CDR2 FQNNGV. The CDR3 runs 13 residues. V dropped 1 base and J dropped 7 bases, with 10 bases sitting between them. In DNA, the CDR3 is TGTGCCAGCAGCTTAGGCTACAGGGTTGAAGCTTTCTTT. Its translation: CASSLGYRVEAFF.

The gene calls are TRBV5-1 and TRBJ2-7; 15 nucleotides agree with TRBD2. The CDR3 sequence is 16 residues long. Germline V gene lookup returns CDR1 SGHRS and CDR2 YFSETQ. The junction had 1 base not matched to a gene; V was cut back by 3 bases and J by 0 bases. The CDR3 spells CASSWGLAGGSYEQYF. Here the CDR3 DNA reads TGCGCCAGCAGCTGGGGACTAGCGGGGGGCTCCTACGAGCAGTACTTC.